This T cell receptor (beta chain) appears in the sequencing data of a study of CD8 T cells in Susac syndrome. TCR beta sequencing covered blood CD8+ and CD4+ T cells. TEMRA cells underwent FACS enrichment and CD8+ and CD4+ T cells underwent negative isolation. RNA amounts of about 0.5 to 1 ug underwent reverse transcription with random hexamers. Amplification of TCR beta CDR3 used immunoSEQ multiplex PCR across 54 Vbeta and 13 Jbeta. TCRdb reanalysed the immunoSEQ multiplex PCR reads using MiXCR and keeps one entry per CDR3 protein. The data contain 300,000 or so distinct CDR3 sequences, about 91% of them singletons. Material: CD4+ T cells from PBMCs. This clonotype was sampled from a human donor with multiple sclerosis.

The DNA of the CDR3 is TGTGCCAGCAGGCCGACAGGTGCGAACACTGAAGCTTTCTTT. Its translation: CASRPTGANTEAFF. This chain connects TRBV6-2 or TRBV6-3 to TRBJ1-1; perhaps TRBD1 as D (6 bases). Trimming left V 6 bases short and J 1 base short, with 12 bases between. The CDR3 has 14 amino acids. The germline V gene has CDR1 MNHEY and CDR2 SVGEGT.